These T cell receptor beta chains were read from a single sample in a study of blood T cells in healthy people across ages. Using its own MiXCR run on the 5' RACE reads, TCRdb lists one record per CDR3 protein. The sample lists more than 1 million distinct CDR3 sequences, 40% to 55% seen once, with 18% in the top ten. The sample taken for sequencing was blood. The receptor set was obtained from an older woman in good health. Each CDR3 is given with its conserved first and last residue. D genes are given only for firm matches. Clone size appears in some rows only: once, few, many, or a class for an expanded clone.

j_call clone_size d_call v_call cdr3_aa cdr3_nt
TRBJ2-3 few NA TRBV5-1 CASSSQGIDTQYF TGCGCCAGCAGCTCCCAGGGTATAGATACGCAGTATTTT
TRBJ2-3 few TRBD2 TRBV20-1 CSAAGVGMWTDTQYF TGCAGTGCCGCGGGAGTTGGTATGTGGACAGATACGCAGTATTTT
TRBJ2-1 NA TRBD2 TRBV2 CASRRTSGHEQFF TGTGCCAGTCGGCGGACTAGCGGGCATGAGCAGTTCTTC
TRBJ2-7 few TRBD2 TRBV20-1 CSARALAVTYEQYF TGCAGTGCTAGAGCACTAGCGGTCACCTACGAGCAGTACTTC
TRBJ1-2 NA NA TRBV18 CASSPISGNYGYTF TGTGCCAGCTCACCAATTTCAGGAAACTATGGCTACACCTTC
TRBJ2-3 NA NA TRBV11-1 CASSAGGTQYF TGTGCCAGCAGCGCCGGGGGTACGCAGTATTTT
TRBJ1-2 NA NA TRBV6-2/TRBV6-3 CASSYSLLQYGYTF TGTGCCAGCAGTTACTCTCTTTTACAGTATGGCTACACCTTC
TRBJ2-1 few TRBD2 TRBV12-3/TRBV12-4 CASGRGGRDNEQFF TGTGCCAGCGGCCGGGGGGGGAGGGACAATGAGCAGTTCTTC
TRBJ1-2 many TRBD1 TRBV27 CASGPLDRTGYTF TGTGCCAGCGGGCCCCTGGACAGGACGGGCTACACCTTC
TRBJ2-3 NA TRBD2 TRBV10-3 CAIRRTSGRTDTQYF TGTGCCATCAGGAGGACTAGCGGGAGAACAGATACGCAGTATTTT
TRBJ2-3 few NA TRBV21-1 CASSKDGFYSTDTQYF TGTGCCAGCAGCAAAGACGGATTTTATAGCACAGATACGCAGTATTTT
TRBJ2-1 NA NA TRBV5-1 CASSLVWTTDEQFF TGCGCCAGCAGCTTGGTTTGGACTACTGATGAGCAGTTCTTC
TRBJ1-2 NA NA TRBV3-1 CASSQVGGRTLNYGYTF TGTGCCAGCAGCCAAGTGGGAGGCAGGACCCTAAACTATGGCTACACCTTC
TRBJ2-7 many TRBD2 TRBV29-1 CSVETRDYPYEQYF TGCAGCGTTGAAACCCGGGACTACCCCTACGAGCAGTACTTC
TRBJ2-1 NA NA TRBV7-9 CASSLLPLHEQFF TGTGCCAGCAGCTTACTTCCCCTCCATGAGCAGTTCTTC
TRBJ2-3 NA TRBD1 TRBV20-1 CSANGQGTDTQYF TGCAGTGCTAATGGACAGGGTACAGATACGCAGTATTTT
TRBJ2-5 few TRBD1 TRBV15 CATSRDGDRGWETQYF TGTGCCACCAGCAGAGATGGTGACAGGGGTTGGGAGACCCAGTACTTC
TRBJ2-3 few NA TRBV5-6 CASSQTGRSTDTQYF TGTGCCAGCAGCCAGACCGGACGAAGCACAGATACGCAGTATTTT
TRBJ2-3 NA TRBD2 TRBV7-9 CASTIQAGGGTDTQYF TGTGCCAGCACCATTCAAGCGGGGGGCGGGACAGATACGCAGTATTTT
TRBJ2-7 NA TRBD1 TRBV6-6 CASSYSPDRGTYEQYF TGTGCCAGCAGTTACTCCCCGGACAGGGGAACCTACGAGCAGTACTTC
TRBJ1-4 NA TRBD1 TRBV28 CASSLTGVLEKLFF TGTGCCAGCAGCTTGACAGGGGTTTTGGAAAAACTGTTTTTT
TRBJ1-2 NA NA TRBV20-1 CSAMVRENYGYTF TGCAGTGCTATGGTCAGGGAAAACTATGGCTACACCTTC
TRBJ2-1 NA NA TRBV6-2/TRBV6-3 CASSYRATYNEQFF TGTGCCAGCAGTTACCGGGCGACCTACAATGAGCAGTTCTTC
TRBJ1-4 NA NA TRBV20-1 CSARAGSANEKLFF TGCAGTGCTAGAGCGGGATCCGCAAATGAAAAACTGTTTTTT